Below are 29 T cell receptor beta chains sequenced from a single sample in a study of T cells expressing NK-cell markers. Following a re-call of the 5' RACE reads, TCRdb has one entry per CDR3 protein and lacks DNA. There are some 280,000 distinct CDR3 sequences in the sample, with approximately 0.41% held by the top ten. Source material: blood T cells: a sorted CD56 or NKG2C T cell subset, CD4+ or CD8+ T cells, or bulk PBMC T cells (not recorded which). These receptors all come from a man between 18 and 29 years old in good health.

V is TRBV19 and J is TRBJ2-3; the TRBD1 assignment by TCRdb is unverifiable without DNA. The germline V gene encodes CDR1 LNHDA and CDR2 SQIVND (reference sequence). This CDR3 contains 14 residues. The CDR3: CASSEDRRTDTQYF.

V is TRBV27 and J is TRBJ2-5; TCRdb reports TRBD1, a call that lacks DNA to check it against. The CDR3 spans 16 residues. CDR1 MNHEY and CDR2 SMNVEV come from the germline V gene (reference sequence). CDR3 amino acids: CASSTRTGEYQETQYF.

The chain carries TRBV5-6 and TRBJ2-1; the TRBD2 assignment by TCRdb is unverifiable without DNA. Looked up from germline, CDR1 is SGHDT and CDR2 is YYEEEE. The CDR3 is 18 residues long. CDR3: CASRSGTSGPSSYNEQFF.

The V gene is TRBV5-6, the J gene TRBJ2-3; TCRdb selects TRBD2, and the lack of DNA leaves this call unchecked. CDR3 size: 15 residues. Germline values: CDR1 SGHDT, CDR2 YYEEEE. The CDR3 protein is CASSEESGATDTQYF.

This sequence joins TRBV20-1 and TRBJ1-1; there is no DNA to check the TCRdb D call of TRBD1. The CDR3 has 14 residues. Germline loops: CDR1 DFQATT, CDR2 SNEGSKA (reference sequence). CDR3 sequence: CSATPGGDYTEAFF.

The chain couples TRBV12-3 or TRBV12-4 to TRBJ2-7; without DNA, the TCRdb call of TRBD2 cannot be checked. The CDR3 length is 15 residues. CDR3: CASSLEGLAGYEQYF.

This chain links TRBV15 with TRBJ2-7; TCRdb outputs TRBD1, but without DNA this stays unchecked. The CDR3 has 16 residues. Looked up from germline, CDR1 is LNHNV and CDR2 is YYDKDF (reference sequence). The chain's CDR3 is CATSREGTGSYYEQYF. Based on the CDR3 plus reference TRBV15 and TRBJ2-7, the full variable domain is DAMVIQNPRYQVTQFGKPVTLSCSQTLNHNVMYWYQQKSSQAPKLLFHYYDKDFNNEADTPDNFQSRRPNTSFCFLDIRSPGLGDTAMYLCATSREGTGSYYEQYFGPGTRLTVT.

This chain uses TRBV7-2 with TRBJ2-7; TCRdb's assignment of TRBD2 cannot be checked, as there is no DNA. This CDR3 has 16 residues. Germline values: CDR1 SGHTA, CDR2 FQGNSA. This CDR3 is CASSPPSGRARIEQYF. Supplemented by reference TRBV7-2 and TRBJ2-7, the full variable domain reads GAGVSQSPSNKVTEKGKDVELRCDPISGHTALYWYRQSLGQGLEFLIYFQGNSAPDKSGLPSDRFSAERTGGSVSTLTIQRTQQEDSAVYLCASSPPSGRARIEQYFGPGTRLTVT.

The CDR3 reads CASSLRGGGNQPQHF. The chain carries TRBV4-2 and TRBJ1-5. Germline V gives CDR1 LGHNA, CDR2 YNFKEQ. This CDR3 is 15 amino acids long.

The V gene is TRBV7-2, the J gene TRBJ2-7; the D gene TCRdb calls, TRBD1, cannot be checked with no DNA. Germline assignment: CDR1 SGHTA and CDR2 FQGNSA. The CDR3 contains 12 residues. This chain's CDR3 is CASSSQGYEQYF.

This chain joins TRBV28 and TRBJ2-1. The CDR3 runs 12 residues. The V gene's germline CDR1 is MDHEN and CDR2 SYDVKM. This CDR3 reads CASRGLGFEQFF. The variable domain in full, completed from reference TRBV28 and TRBJ2-1, reads DVKVTQSSRYLVKRTGEKVFLECVQDMDHENMFWYRQDPGLGLRLIYFSYDVKMKEKGDIPEGYSVSREKKERFSLILESASTNQTSMYLCASRGLGFEQFFGPGTRLTVL.

The genes are TRBV7-7 and TRBJ2-1; the TRBD1 assignment by TCRdb is unverifiable without DNA. CDR3 length equals 16 residues. Germline values: CDR1 SSHAT, CDR2 FNYEAQ (reference sequence). The CDR3 reads CASSTGGASSYNEQFF.

The CDR3 sequence: CASSLSRGYNEQFF. The chain uses TRBV5-1 and TRBJ2-1. Germline lookup yields CDR1 SGHRS and CDR2 YFSETQ. The CDR3 spans 14 residues.

The V and J genes are TRBV12-3 or TRBV12-4 and TRBJ2-7; TCRdb proposes TRBD2, but this gene call is untestable without DNA. This CDR3 region has 14 residues. CDR3 amino acids: CASSFTSGIYEQYF.

The V call is TRBV11-2, the J call TRBJ2-3; TCRdb lists TRBD1, though no DNA is available to test this call. This CDR3 has 14 residues. CDR1 and CDR2 from the germline V gene are SGHAT and FQNNGV. The CDR3 spells CASSSTGSTDTQYF. The whole variable domain, remainder taken from reference TRBV11-2 and TRBJ2-3, is EAGVAQSPRYKIIEKRQSVAFWCNPISGHATLYWYQQILGQGPKLLIQFQNNGVVDDSQLPKDRFSAERLKGVDSTLKIQPAKLEDSAVYLCASSSTGSTDTQYFGPGTRLTVL.

The CDR3 protein is CASSSIRSGRASYEQYF. The chain uses TRBV6-5 and TRBJ2-7; TCRdb's D call, TRBD2, is unchecked because there is no DNA. The CDR3 contains 17 residues. CDR1 is MNHEY and CDR2 is SVGAGI in the germline V gene.

The chain carries TRBV10-3 and TRBJ1-6; there is no DNA to check the TCRdb D call of TRBD1. The CDR3 is 14 amino acids. Germline V CDR1 and CDR2: ENHRY, SYGVKD. CDR3 sequence reads: CAIRTGQMNSPLHF.

The chain recombines TRBV12-3 or TRBV12-4 with TRBJ2-1. The CDR3 is 15 residues long. The CDR3 loop reads CASSIAGDSYNEQFF.

The chain uses TRBV7-9 and TRBJ2-7. The CDR3 contains 14 residues. CDR1 is SEHNR, CDR2 FQNEAQ, per germline (reference sequence). The CDR3: CASSPRQGPYEQYF.

The chain uses TRBV10-3 and TRBJ2-1; TCRdb's D call, TRBD2, is unchecked because there is no DNA. The CDR3 totals 16 residues. The germline V gene has CDR1 ENHRY and CDR2 SYGVKD. CDR3 sequence reads: CAISESSGLAYNEQFF.

V gene TRBV11-2 combines with J gene TRBJ2-1; the D gene TCRdb calls, TRBD1, cannot be checked with no DNA. The CDR3 has 16 residues. CDR1 and CDR2 (germline): SGHAT, FQNNGV. CDR3 sequence reads: CASSPYPGQGVNEQFF.

The chain combines TRBV20-1 with TRBJ2-1; the TCRdb D gene call, TRBD1, has no DNA to confirm it. CDR1 is DFQATT, CDR2 SNEGSKA, per germline (reference sequence). The CDR3 contains 15 residues. The CDR3: CSARGQGASYNEQFF.

The chain couples TRBV20-1 to TRBJ2-5; no DNA is available, so the TRBD2 call from TCRdb remains unchecked. The CDR3 is 12 amino acids. The germline gives CDR1 DFQATT, CDR2 SNEGSKA (reference sequence). CDR3 amino acids: CSARLGGETQYF.

The chain carries TRBV6-1 and TRBJ2-5; TCRdb's assignment of TRBD1 cannot be checked, as there is no DNA. Per the germline V gene, CDR1 is MNHNS and CDR2 is SASEGT. The CDR3 consists of 16 residues. CDR3 residues: CASSRMISGGKETQYF.

The chain combines TRBV10-3 with TRBJ2-5; TCRdb gives TRBD1 as the D gene, but with no DNA this cannot be confirmed. The CDR3 spans 12 residues. Germline CDR1 and CDR2: ENHRY and SYGVKD. CDR3: CAISGGGETQYF.

The V and J genes are TRBV20-1 and TRBJ2-5; the D call of TRBD2 rests on TCRdb alone, since no DNA is present to check it. Germline CDR1 and CDR2: DFQATT and SNEGSKA (reference sequence). This CDR3 is built from 16 residues. CDR3 amino acids: CSARDSGRAYQETQYF.

The chain recombines TRBV20-1 with TRBJ1-1. The length of the CDR3 is 13 residues. Germline V lookup: CDR1 DFQATT, CDR2 SNEGSKA (reference sequence). The CDR3 here is CSAKWPEGVEAFF.

The rearrangement joins TRBV6-1 to TRBJ2-2; TCRdb's D gene call, TRBD1, goes unchecked for lack of DNA. CDR3 length: 13 residues. The germline V gene encodes CDR1 MNHNS and CDR2 SASEGT. CDR3 loop: CASRQGNTGELFF.

The V call is TRBV6-6, the J call TRBJ1-2; with no DNA, the TCRdb D assignment of TRBD1 cannot be verified. CDR1 is MNHNY and CDR2 is SVGAGI in the germline V gene (reference sequence). This CDR3 spans 12 amino acids. The CDR3 protein is CATGTVQDGYTF.